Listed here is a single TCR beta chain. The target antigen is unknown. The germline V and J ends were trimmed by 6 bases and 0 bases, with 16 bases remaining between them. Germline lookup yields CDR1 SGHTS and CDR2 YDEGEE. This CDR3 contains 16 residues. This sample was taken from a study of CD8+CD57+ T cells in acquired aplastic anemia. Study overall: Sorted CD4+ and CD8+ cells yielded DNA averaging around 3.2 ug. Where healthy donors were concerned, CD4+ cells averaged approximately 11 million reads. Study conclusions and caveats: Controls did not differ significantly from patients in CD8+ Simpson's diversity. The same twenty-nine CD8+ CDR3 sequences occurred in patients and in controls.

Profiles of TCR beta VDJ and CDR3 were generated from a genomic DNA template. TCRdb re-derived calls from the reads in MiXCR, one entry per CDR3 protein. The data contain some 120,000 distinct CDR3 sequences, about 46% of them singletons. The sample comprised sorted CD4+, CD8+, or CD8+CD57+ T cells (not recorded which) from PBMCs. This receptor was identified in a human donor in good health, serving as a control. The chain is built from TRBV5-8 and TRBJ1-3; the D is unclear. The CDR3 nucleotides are TGTGCCAGCACCACATTGACCCTATCCTCTGGAAACACCATATATTTT. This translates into CASTTLTLSSGNTIYF.